Below, 2 T cell receptor beta chains from the same sample are listed, as sequenced in a study of graft-versus-host responses after intestinal transplantation. No antigen has been identified for these receptors. The table came from immunoSEQ multiplex PCR; TCRdb's copy has only in-frame clones and leaves some out. This sample has about 120,000 clones, with 90% to 95% found just once. Sample: unstimulated CD4+ T cells sorted from spleen or lymph node cells, taken before intestinal transplant. The receptors here all came from a human donor who received an intestinal transplant.

The table lists this clone with a count of one. V and J are TRBV6-4 and TRBJ1-5; D is unresolved. In germline, CDR1 is MRHNA, CDR2 SNTAGT. V was shortened by 5 bases and J by 7 bases, with 12 bases between the two germline ends. CDR3 length: 13 residues. CDR3 region: CASSQQAGQPQHF. As DNA, the CDR3 is TGTGCCAGCAGTCAGCAGGCTGGGCAGCCCCAGCATTTT.

The chain links TRBV29-1 to TRBJ1-2, with a weak D call TRBD1 (6 bases). Trimming shortened V by 6 bases and J by 4 bases, and 15 bases separated the two germline ends. Per the germline V gene, CDR1 is SQVTM and CDR2 is ANQGSEA. The CDR3 runs to 13 residues. The CDR3 DNA sequence: TGCAGCGTCTTAGGGGGGGGTTCCTATGGCTACACCTTC. Its translation is CSVLGGGSYGYTF.